This T cell receptor (beta chain) was identified in a study of neoadjuvant anti-PD-1 for oral cavity cancer. This clone came up once. Profiling relied on immunoSEQ multiplex PCR, and the TCRdb table lists in-frame clones only, not all of them. The data contain around 7,600 clones, around 49% of them singletons. After removal of 4 bases from V and 5 bases from J, the junction contained 7 bases not matched to a gene. Germline loops: CDR1 KGHSH, CDR2 LQKENI. The CDR3 has 16 residues. The sequencing used tumor tissue, collected before nivolumab (anti-PD-1) treatment. The chain carries TRBV18 and TRBJ2-2, with TRBD2 identical over 10 bases. The TCR comes from a person aged 35 to 85 with oral cavity squamous cell carcinoma. The chain's CDR3 is CASSLRLAGRTGELFF. The CDR3 coding sequence is TGTGCCAGCTCACTCCGACTAGCGGGCCGAACCGGGGAGCTGTTTTTT.